This note documents a single TCR beta chain sequence. The data stem from a study of blood T cell repertoires in COVID-19. For the study at large: Samples of COVID-19 (acute and convalescent) were obtained from the United States, Italy and Spain.

The protocol was immunoSEQ multiplex PCR, while the TCRdb copy is restricted to in-frame clones and leaves out a portion. The sample comprises about 180,000 clones, 85% of which are singletons, and roughly 18% rests with the top ten. V lost 7 bases to trimming and J lost 7 bases, with 20 bases between them. CDR1 is WNHNN, CDR2 SYGVQD, per germline (reference sequence). This CDR3 comprises 16 residues. The TCR sequence derives from a person in their 70s with COVID-19, enrolled during active disease. Sequencing was carried out using peripheral blood. The chain combines TRBV10-1 with TRBJ1-6; D unresolved. For the CDR3, the DNA is TGCGCCAGCACCCGATGCCCCAATATTGGCAATTCACCCCTCCACTTT. It specifies CASTRCPNIGNSPLHF.